The TCR beta chain described here comes from a study of sequential checkpoint blockade in melanoma. Looking at the study overall: First-line arms were nivolumab then ipilimumab, or the reverse, randomized 1:1.

Produced via immunoSEQ multiplex PCR; TCRdb's table is partial and in-frame only. The table includes over 9,500 clones, over 60% detected once. Treatment of the sample: randomized to nivolumab then ipilimumab (arm A) or the reverse (arm B). Patients had received no earlier DNA-damaging chemotherapy. Sorted cells were live CD3+CD8+, lacking CD19 and CD56, from PBMCs. Sample: CD8+ T cells sorted from blood (inferred from file names), taken from a patient given nivolumab and ipilimumab in sequence. The sequence derives from a human donor with melanoma.

This CDR3 is CASSIGGRGYNEQFF. In nucleotides, the CDR3 is TGTGCCAGCAGCATCGGCGGGAGAGGGTACAATGAGCAGTTCTTC. V gene TRBV9 combines with J gene TRBJ2-1; 7 bases align to TRBD2. The trim removed 4 bases at V and 4 bases at J, leaving 8 bases unmatched. CDR1 is SGDLS and CDR2 is YYNGEE in the germline V gene. This CDR3 contains 15 residues.